Reported below is one T cell receptor (beta chain). Per the original methods: Reference gene primers were amplified, and this amplification served to estimate nucleated cell counts. Profiled with immunoSEQ multiplex PCR; TCRdb holds only in-frame clones, not every one. The V and J calls and the clone size are those of that table, but D and trimming were determined from the DNA. Of around 150,000 clones listed, more than 80% are singletons. This sample was included in a study of blood T cell repertoires in COVID-19. About the study: The cDNA or gDNA used as material had been derived from T cells, B-cell-depleted T cells, or PBMCs.

Germline-derived CDR1 and CDR2 are SGHRS and YFSETQ. Germline trimming cut 1 base from V and 4 bases from J; bases unmatched to any gene: 6. This CDR3 contains 18 residues. The sample consisted of peripheral blood. This chain joins TRBV5-1 and TRBJ2-2, with TRBD2 matching 14 bases. The clonotype was recovered from a human donor in a cohort sampled during active COVID-19. The CDR3 DNA reads TGCGCCAGCAGCTTGTTGACTAGCGGGAGGGCGAGCACCGGGGAGCTGTTTTTT. Translation: CASSLLTSGRASTGELFF.